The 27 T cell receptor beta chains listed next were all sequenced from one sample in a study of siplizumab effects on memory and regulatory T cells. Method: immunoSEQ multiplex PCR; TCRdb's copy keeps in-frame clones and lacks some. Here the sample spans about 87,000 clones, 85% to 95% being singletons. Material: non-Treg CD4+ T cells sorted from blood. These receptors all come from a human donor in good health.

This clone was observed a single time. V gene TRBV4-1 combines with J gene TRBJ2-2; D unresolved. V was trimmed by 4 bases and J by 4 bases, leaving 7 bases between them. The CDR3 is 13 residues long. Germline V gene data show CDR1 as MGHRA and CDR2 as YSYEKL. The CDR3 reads CASSRIGTGELFF. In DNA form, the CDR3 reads TGCGCCAGCAGCCGAATAGGCACCGGGGAGCTGTTTTTT.

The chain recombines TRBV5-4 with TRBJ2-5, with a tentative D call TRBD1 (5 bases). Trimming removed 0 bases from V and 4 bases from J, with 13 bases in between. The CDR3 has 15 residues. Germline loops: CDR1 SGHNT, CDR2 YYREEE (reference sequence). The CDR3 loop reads CASSLGVGQGETQYF. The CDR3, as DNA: TGTGCCAGCAGCTTGGGGGTGGGGCAGGGAGAGACCCAGTACTTC. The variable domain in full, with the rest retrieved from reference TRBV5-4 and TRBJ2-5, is ETGVTQSPTHLIKTRGQQVTLRCSSQSGHNTVSWYQQALGQGPQFIFQYYREEENGRGNFPPRFSGLQFPNYSSELNVNALELDDSALYLCASSLGVGQGETQYFGPGTRLLVL.

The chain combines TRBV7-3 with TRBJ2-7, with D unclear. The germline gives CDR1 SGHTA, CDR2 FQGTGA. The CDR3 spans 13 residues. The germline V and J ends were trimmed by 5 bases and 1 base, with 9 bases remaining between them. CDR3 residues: CASSLSASYEQYF. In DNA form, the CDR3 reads TGTGCCAGCAGCCTCTCAGCTTCCTACGAGCAGTACTTC.

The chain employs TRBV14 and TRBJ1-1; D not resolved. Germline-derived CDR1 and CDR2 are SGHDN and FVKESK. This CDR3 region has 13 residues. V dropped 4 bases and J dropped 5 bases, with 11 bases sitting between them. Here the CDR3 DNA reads TGTGCCAGCAGCCTGTCCCGACGGACTGAAGCTTTCTTT. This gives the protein CASSLSRRTEAFF.

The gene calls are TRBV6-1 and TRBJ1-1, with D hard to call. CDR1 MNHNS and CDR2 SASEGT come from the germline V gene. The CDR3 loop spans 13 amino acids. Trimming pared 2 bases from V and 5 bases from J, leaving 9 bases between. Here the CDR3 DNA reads TGTGCCAGCAGTGAAAATTTGAGGACTGAAGCTTTCTTT. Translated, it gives CASSENLRTEAFF.

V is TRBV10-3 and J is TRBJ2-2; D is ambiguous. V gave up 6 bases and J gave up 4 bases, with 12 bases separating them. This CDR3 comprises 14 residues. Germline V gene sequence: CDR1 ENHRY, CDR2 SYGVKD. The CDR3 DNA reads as TGTGCCATCAGGAGAACAGAACCCACCGGGGAGCTGTTTTTT. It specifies CAIRRTEPTGELFF.

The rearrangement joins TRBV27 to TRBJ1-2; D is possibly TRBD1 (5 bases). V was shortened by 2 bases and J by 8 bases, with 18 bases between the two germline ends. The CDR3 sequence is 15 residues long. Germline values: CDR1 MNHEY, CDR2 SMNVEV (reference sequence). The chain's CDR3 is CASSLRGTRSRGYTF. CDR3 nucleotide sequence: TGTGCCAGCAGTTTACGAGGGACGCGATCCCGGGGCTACACCTTC.

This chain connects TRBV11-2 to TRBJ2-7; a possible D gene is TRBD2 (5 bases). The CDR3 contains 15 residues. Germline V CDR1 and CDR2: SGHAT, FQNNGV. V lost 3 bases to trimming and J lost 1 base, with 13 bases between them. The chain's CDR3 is CASSFVDTGSYEQYF. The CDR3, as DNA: TGTGCCAGCAGCTTTGTCGACACGGGATCCTACGAGCAGTACTTC.

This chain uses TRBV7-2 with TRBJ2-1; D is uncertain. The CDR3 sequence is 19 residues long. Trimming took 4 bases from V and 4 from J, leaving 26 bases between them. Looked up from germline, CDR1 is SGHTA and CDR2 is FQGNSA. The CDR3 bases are TGTGCCAGCAGCTCGACTCCCCCCAATCCCCCCGTAAATTACAATGAGCAGTTCTTC. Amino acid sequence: CASSSTPPNPPVNYNEQFF.

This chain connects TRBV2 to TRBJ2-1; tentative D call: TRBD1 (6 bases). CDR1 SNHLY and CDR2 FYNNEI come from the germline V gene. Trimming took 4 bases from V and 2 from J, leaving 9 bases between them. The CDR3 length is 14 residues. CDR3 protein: CASSGQVAYNEQFF. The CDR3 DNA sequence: TGTGCCAGCAGTGGACAGGTTGCCTACAATGAGCAGTTCTTC.

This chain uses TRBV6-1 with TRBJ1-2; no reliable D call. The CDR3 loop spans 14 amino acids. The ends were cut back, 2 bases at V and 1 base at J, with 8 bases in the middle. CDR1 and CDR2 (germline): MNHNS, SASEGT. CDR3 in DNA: TGTGCCAGCAGTGAATGGGCAGATAACTATGGCTACACCTTC. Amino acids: CASSEWADNYGYTF.

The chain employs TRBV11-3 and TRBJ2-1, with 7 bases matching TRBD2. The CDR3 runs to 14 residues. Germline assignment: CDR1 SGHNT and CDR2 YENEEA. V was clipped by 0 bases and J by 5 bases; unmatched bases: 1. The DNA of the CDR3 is TGTGCCAGCAGCTTAGATGGGGGGGACAATGAGCAGTTCTTC. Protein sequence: CASSLDGGDNEQFF.

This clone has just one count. The CDR3: CASSERDSRAFF. The CDR3 DNA follows: TGCGCCAGCAGTGAGCGGGACAGCCGAGCTTTCTTT. The chain is built from TRBV10-2 and TRBJ1-1; 7 bases align to TRBD1. V gave up 2 bases and J gave up 10 bases; unmatched junction bases: 4. Germline loops: CDR1 WSHSY, CDR2 SAAADI. This CDR3 region has 12 residues.

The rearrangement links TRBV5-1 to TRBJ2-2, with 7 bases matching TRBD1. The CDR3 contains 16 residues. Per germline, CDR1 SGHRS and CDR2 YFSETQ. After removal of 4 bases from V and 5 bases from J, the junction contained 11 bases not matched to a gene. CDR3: CASSLTGAPGTGELFF. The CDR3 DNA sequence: TGCGCCAGCAGCCTAACAGGGGCCCCTGGGACCGGGGAGCTGTTTTTT.

CDR3 sequence: CASSHGTSRETQYF. CDR3 nucleotides: TGTGCCAGCAGCCATGGGACAAGTCGAGAGACCCAGTACTTC. The chain carries TRBV5-4 and TRBJ2-5, with a possible D match to TRBD1 (6 bases). This CDR3 is built from 14 residues. V was shortened by 4 bases and J by 4 bases, with 14 bases between the two germline ends. Germline CDR1 and CDR2: SGHNT and YYREEE (reference sequence).

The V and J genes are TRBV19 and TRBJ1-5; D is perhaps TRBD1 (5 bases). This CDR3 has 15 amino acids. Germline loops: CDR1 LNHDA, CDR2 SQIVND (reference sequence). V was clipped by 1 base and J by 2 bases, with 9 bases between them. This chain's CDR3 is CASSIAGQGNQPQHF. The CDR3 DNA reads TGTGCCAGTAGTATAGCGGGGCAGGGCAATCAGCCCCAGCATTTT.

CDR3 amino acids: CASSVIAGGTGELFF. The CDR3 bases are TGTGCCAGCAGCGTGATAGCGGGGGGGACCGGGGAGCTGTTTTTT. The V gene is TRBV9, the J gene TRBJ2-2, with TRBD2 matching over 11 bases. The CDR3 sequence is 15 residues long. Trimming removed 2 bases from V and 5 bases from J; junction bases left unmatched: 2. CDR1 SGDLS and CDR2 YYNGEE come from the germline V gene.

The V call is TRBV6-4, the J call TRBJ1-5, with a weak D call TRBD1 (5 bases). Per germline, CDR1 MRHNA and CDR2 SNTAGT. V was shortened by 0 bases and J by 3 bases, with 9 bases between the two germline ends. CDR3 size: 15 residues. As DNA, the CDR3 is TGTGCCAGCAGTGACTCGCCCGGGGCCAATCAGCCCCAGCATTTT. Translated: CASSDSPGANQPQHF.

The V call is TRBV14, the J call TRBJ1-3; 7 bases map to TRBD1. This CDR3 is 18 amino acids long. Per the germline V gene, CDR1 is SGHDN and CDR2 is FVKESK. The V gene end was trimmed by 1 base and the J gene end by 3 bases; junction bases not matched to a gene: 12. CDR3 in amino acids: CASSQVSAGGWVGNTIYF. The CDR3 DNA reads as TGTGCCAGCAGCCAAGTTTCGGCAGGGGGTTGGGTTGGAAACACCATATATTTT.

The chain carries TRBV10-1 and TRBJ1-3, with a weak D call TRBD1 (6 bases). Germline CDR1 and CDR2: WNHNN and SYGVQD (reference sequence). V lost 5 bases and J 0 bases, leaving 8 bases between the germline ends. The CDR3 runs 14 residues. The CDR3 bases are TGCGCCAGCAGTCGGGACATCTCTGGAAACACCATATATTTT. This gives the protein CASSRDISGNTIYF.

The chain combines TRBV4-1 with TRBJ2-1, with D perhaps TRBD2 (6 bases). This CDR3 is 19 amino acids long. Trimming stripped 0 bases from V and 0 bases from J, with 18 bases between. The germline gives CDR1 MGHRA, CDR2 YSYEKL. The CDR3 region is CASSQEGSGPELSYNEQFF. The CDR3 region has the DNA TGCGCCAGCAGCCAAGAAGGTAGCGGCCCGGAACTCTCCTACAATGAGCAGTTCTTC.

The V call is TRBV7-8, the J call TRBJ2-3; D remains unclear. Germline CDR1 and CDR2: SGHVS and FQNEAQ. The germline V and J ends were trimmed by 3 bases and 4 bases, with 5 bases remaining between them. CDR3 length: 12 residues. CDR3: CASSFQADTQYF. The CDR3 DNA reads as TGTGCCAGCAGCTTCCAGGCAGATACGCAGTATTTT.

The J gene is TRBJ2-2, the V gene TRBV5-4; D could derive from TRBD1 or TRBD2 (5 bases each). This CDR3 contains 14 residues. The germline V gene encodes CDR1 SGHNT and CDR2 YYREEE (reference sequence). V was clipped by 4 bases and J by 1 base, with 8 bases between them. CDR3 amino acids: CASSGDGNTGELFF. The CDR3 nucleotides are TGTGCCAGCAGCGGGGACGGGAACACCGGGGAGCTGTTTTTT.

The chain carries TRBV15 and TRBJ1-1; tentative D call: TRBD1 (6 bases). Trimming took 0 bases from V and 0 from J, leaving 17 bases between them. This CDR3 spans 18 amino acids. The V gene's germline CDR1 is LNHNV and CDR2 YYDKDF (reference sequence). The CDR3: CATSRDRGRQAMNTEAFF. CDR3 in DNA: TGTGCCACCAGCAGAGATAGGGGTAGACAGGCGATGAACACTGAAGCTTTCTTT.

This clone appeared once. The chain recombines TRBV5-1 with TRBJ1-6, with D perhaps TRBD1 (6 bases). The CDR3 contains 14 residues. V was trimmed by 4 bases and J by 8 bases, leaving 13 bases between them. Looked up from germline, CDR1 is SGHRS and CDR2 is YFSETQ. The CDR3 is CASSLQGRDSPLHF. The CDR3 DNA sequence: TGCGCCAGCAGCCTACAGGGACGGGATTCACCCCTCCACTTT.

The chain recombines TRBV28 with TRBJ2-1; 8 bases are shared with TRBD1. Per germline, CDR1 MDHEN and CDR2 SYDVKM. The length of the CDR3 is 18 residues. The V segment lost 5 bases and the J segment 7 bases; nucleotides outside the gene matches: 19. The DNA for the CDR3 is TGTGCCAGCAGTGACGGAACAGGGGGTATTATGGAAAGGAATGAGCAGTTCTTC. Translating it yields CASSDGTGGIMERNEQFF. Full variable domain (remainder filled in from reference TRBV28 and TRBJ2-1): DVKVTQSSRYLVKRTGEKVFLECVQDMDHENMFWYRQDPGLGLRLIYFSYDVKMKEKGDIPEGYSVSREKKERFSLILESASTNQTSMYLCASSDGTGGIMERNEQFFGPGTRLTVL.

The CDR3 nucleotides read TGTGCCTGGAGTGTGAGTCGTCAGATGAACACTGAAGCTTTCTTT. Translated, it gives CAWSVSRQMNTEAFF. The rearrangement uses TRBV30 and TRBJ1-1; D is uncertain. V lost 0 bases, J lost 0 bases, and 11 bases lay in between. The CDR3 has 15 amino acids. From germline, CDR1 is GTSNPN and CDR2 SVGIG (reference sequence).